These 27 T cell receptor beta chains were sequenced from one sample in a study of T-cell memory formation after mild COVID-19. TCRdb itself ran the 5' RACE reads through MiXCR, one entry per CDR3 protein. The repertoire has about 240,000 distinct CDR3 sequences, 7.5% to 10% of them found once; the top ten carry more than 20%. Sequences were obtained from PBMCs or a T cell subset sorted from them (not recorded which). The receptors were gathered from a man aged 18 to 30 who had mild COVID-19 (a few samples of this study predate the infection). Cell type and time point are not known.

This clonotype came up many times. This chain uses TRBV7-2 with TRBJ2-2, with D perhaps matching TRBD2 (6 bases). CDR1 and CDR2 (germline): SGHTA, FQGNSA. Trimming removed 4 bases from V and 4 bases from J, with 10 bases in between. There are 14 residues in the CDR3. CDR3 in DNA: TGTGCCAGCAGCTCGGGACTTTCCACCGGGGAGCTGTTTTTT. This sequence encodes CASSSGLSTGELFF.

This clonotype has just a few counts. This rearrangement joins TRBV10-3 to TRBJ2-2; the match to TRBD1 covers 7 bases. The CDR3 covers 17 residues. CDR1 ENHRY and CDR2 SYGVKD come from the germline V gene. Trimming at V came to 3 bases and at J to 1 base, leaving 8 bases not matched to a gene. CDR3 bases: TGTGCCATCAGTGAACCATCGACAGGGTTGAACACCGGGGAGCTGTTTTTT. Amino acid sequence: CAISEPSTGLNTGELFF.

V and J are TRBV6-2 or TRBV6-3 and TRBJ1-5; 8 bases match TRBD1. V dropped 2 bases and J dropped 8; count of bases not matched to a gene: 5. Germline V lookup: CDR1 MNHEY, CDR2 SVGEGT. CDR3 length: 14 residues. CDR3 region: CASSYTGGAEPQHF. CDR3 nucleotides: TGTGCCAGCAGTTACACAGGGGGTGCTGAGCCCCAGCATTTT.

The sample holds many counts of this clonotype. The CDR3 DNA reads as TGTGCCAGCAGCCTGACAGGGTTTCCCTATGGCTACACCTTC. Translation: CASSLTGFPYGYTF. V gene TRBV5-6 combines with J gene TRBJ1-2; 7 bases align to TRBD1. Trimming cost V 4 bases and J 4 bases; bases outside gene matches: 7. Germline CDR1 SGHDT, CDR2 YYEEEE. The CDR3 has 14 residues.

V is TRBV5-1 and J is TRBJ1-2, with TRBD1 as a possible D gene (6 bases). CDR1 and CDR2 from the germline V gene are SGHRS and YFSETQ. Trimming stripped 4 bases from V and 4 bases from J, with 17 bases between. The CDR3 covers 15 residues. For the CDR3, the DNA is TGCGCCAGCAGCCCACATTCAGGGGCCCTCTATGGCTACACCTTC. Its translation is CASSPHSGALYGYTF.

This clonotype showed up many times. V is TRBV27 and J is TRBJ2-3; the match to TRBD1 covers 8 bases. This CDR3 spans 13 amino acids. V was pared by 7 bases and J by 1 base, with 1 base of the junction left unmatched. Per the germline V gene, CDR1 is MNHEY and CDR2 is SMNVEV (reference sequence). DNA of the CDR3: TGTGCCAGCATGGGACAGGGCACAGATACGCAGTATTTT. Translation gives CASMGQGTDTQYF.

In its sample, this clonotype was seen a few times. The V and J genes are TRBV7-2 and TRBJ1-3; D not resolved. The ends were cut back, 1 base at V and 7 bases at J, with 8 bases in the middle. This CDR3 contains 13 residues. Germline V lookup: CDR1 SGHTA, CDR2 FQGNSA. In nucleotides, the CDR3 is TGTGCCAGCAGCTTAGATGGAGGGAACACCATATATTTT. Amino acid sequence: CASSLDGGNTIYF.

This clonotype was seen more than once but under ten times. V usage is TRBV4-3 and J usage is TRBJ2-3, with 12 bases identical to TRBD2. Looked up from germline, CDR1 is LGHNA and CDR2 is YSLEER. The CDR3 is 16 amino acids. Trimming took 5 bases from V and 6 from J; bases not matched to a gene: 9. The CDR3 sequence is CASSSGLAGSKDTQYF. The CDR3 coding sequence is TGCGCCAGCAGCTCGGGACTAGCGGGCTCAAAGGATACGCAGTATTTT.

This clonotype was counted a few times. J is TRBJ2-1 and V is TRBV11-3; weak D call: TRBD2 (6 bases). Per germline, CDR1 SGHNT and CDR2 YENEEA. Trimming stripped 4 bases from V and 7 bases from J, with 14 bases between. CDR3 size: 14 residues. CDR3 DNA sequence: TGTGCCAGCAGCTCCCCCCGGGCGGGGAATGAGCAGTTCTTC. The encoded protein is CASSSPRAGNEQFF.

The V and J genes are TRBV4-2 and TRBJ1-6, with unresolved D. The CDR3 runs to 18 residues. V was cut by 2 bases and J by 5 bases, with 19 bases left in between. Germline V lookup: CDR1 LGHNA, CDR2 YNFKEQ. CDR3 sequence reads: CASSQLLGSRRDNSPLHF. The CDR3 coding sequence is TGTGCCAGCAGCCAACTACTTGGGTCCAGGAGGGATAATTCACCCCTCCACTTT.

The chain joins TRBV7-2 to TRBJ2-5; 15 nucleotides line up with TRBD2. This CDR3 contains 16 residues. V trimming: 4 bases; J trimming: 5 bases; junction bases outside the gene matches: 5. CDR1 SGHTA and CDR2 FQGNSA come from the germline V gene. In DNA, the CDR3 is TGTGCCAGCAGCTACCCCGGGACTAGCGGGGGGGAGACCCAGTACTTC. Protein product: CASSYPGTSGGETQYF.

The chain is built from TRBV4-2 and TRBJ2-3; 8 bases are shared with TRBD2. J gave up 6 bases and V 0 bases, and 5 bases lay outside the gene matches. The CDR3 runs to 15 residues. The germline V gene has CDR1 LGHNA and CDR2 YNFKEQ. CDR3 in amino acids: CASSQDGLAIDTQYF. The CDR3, as DNA: TGTGCCAGCAGCCAAGATGGACTAGCCATCGATACGCAGTATTTT.

This chain links TRBV4-3 with TRBJ1-2, with D possibly matching TRBD1 (5 bases). Trimming stripped 3 bases from V and 5 bases from J, with 13 bases between. The germline gives CDR1 LGHNA, CDR2 YSLEER. This CDR3 contains 14 residues. The CDR3 is CASSHNRDSYGYTF. The DNA for the CDR3 is TGCGCCAGCAGCCATAACCGGGACTCTTATGGCTACACCTTC.

The chain is built from TRBV5-1 and TRBJ2-1; 7 bases map to TRBD2. Germline V gene sequence: CDR1 SGHRS, CDR2 YFSETQ. V lost 3 bases, J lost 4 bases, and 7 bases stayed unmatched. The CDR3 runs to 15 residues. The CDR3 DNA reads TGCGCCAGCAGCTGGACCGGGGAGGGGTACAATGAGCAGTTCTTC. This encodes CASSWTGEGYNEQFF.

The gene calls are TRBV6-5 and TRBJ1-2, with 7 bases fitting TRBD1. The CDR3 covers 13 residues. The V gene's germline CDR1 is MNHEY and CDR2 SVGAGI. V shed 7 bases and J 3 bases; nucleotides not matched to a gene: 5. The CDR3 coding sequence is TGTGCCAGCACCCCAACAGGGGACTATGGCTACACCTTC. Its translation: CASTPTGDYGYTF.

V usage is TRBV5-5 and J usage is TRBJ2-7; no reliable D call. Germline V CDR1 and CDR2: SGHKS, YYEKEE (reference sequence). Trimming pared 4 bases from V and 0 bases from J, leaving 5 bases between. This CDR3 contains 12 residues. The CDR3 here is CASSPASYEQYV. The DNA of the CDR3 is TGTGCCAGCAGCCCGGCCTCCTACGAGCAGTACGTC.

The V and J genes are TRBV7-3 and TRBJ2-6; no clear D gene. CDR1 and CDR2 (germline): SGHTA, FQGTGA. The CDR3 is made up of 17 amino acids. V was cut by 2 bases and J by 0 bases, with 11 bases left in between. Here the CDR3 DNA reads TGTGCCAGCAGCTTACTCTACGGAACCTCTGGGGCCAACGTCCTGACTTTC. Its protein is CASSLLYGTSGANVLTF.

This clonotype was picked up many times. The CDR3 DNA reads as TGTGCCAGCAGCCCAGGGGGTCTAAAAGAGACCCAGTACTTC. Protein sequence: CASSPGGLKETQYF. The rearrangement links TRBV12-3 or TRBV12-4 to TRBJ2-5, with TRBD1 matching over 7 bases. Trimming at V came to 6 bases and at J to 3 bases, leaving 7 bases not matched to a gene. The CDR3 has 14 amino acids.

This chain uses TRBV28 with TRBJ2-5, with unresolved D. This CDR3 contains 15 residues. Germline CDR1 MDHEN, CDR2 SYDVKM. V gave up 2 bases and J gave up 5 bases, with 15 bases separating them. In DNA, the CDR3 is TGTGCCAGCAGTTTACCCGCCCAGGCGGTGGAGACCCAGTACTTC. Amino acids: CASSLPAQAVETQYF.

This clonotype was seen repeatedly, ten times or more. V gene TRBV20-1 combines with J gene TRBJ2-3; 8 nucleotides agree with TRBD1. Trimming removed 0 bases from V and 5 bases from J; junction bases left unmatched: 10. This CDR3 is built from 16 residues. The germline gives CDR1 DFQATT, CDR2 SNEGSKA (reference sequence). In DNA, the CDR3 is TGCAGTGCTAGAGATCAGGCCAGGGGGCTCGGAGATACGCAGTATTTT. It yields the protein CSARDQARGLGDTQYF.

This sequence joins TRBV5-6 and TRBJ2-1; 7 nucleotides line up with TRBD1. The germline gives CDR1 SGHDT, CDR2 YYEEEE. The CDR3 is 14 residues long. The V and J ends lost 3 bases and 3 bases, in that order; junction bases with no gene match: 3. In DNA form, the CDR3 reads TGTGCCAGCAGCTGGGGACAGTTCTACAATGAGCAGTTCTTC. Translating gives CASSWGQFYNEQFF.

CDR3 region: CASSPIAGRVGDEQFF. As DNA, the CDR3 is TGTGCCAGCAGCCCGATAGCGGGGAGGGTGGGCGATGAGCAGTTCTTC. The chain is built from TRBV7-2 and TRBJ2-1, with 8 nucleotides matching TRBD2. The CDR3 has 16 residues. Germline assignment: CDR1 SGHTA and CDR2 FQGNSA. With 5 bases clipped from V and 8 bases from J, the junction kept 14 bases outside the gene matches.

This clonotype was counted a few times. V is TRBV28 and J is TRBJ2-7; 7 bases line up with TRBD1. Germline V gene sequence: CDR1 MDHEN, CDR2 SYDVKM. With 5 bases clipped from V and 6 bases from J, the junction kept 16 bases outside the gene matches. The CDR3 runs to 16 residues. The chain's CDR3 is CASSTGTASPSREQYV. CDR3 in DNA: TGTGCCAGCAGTACCGGGACAGCCTCCCCCTCTCGCGAGCAGTACGTC.

The table lists this clonotype with a few counts. The chain is built from TRBV29-1 and TRBJ1-1; D may be TRBD1 (5 bases). Germline V gives CDR1 SQVTM, CDR2 ANQGSEA. The CDR3 is 12 amino acids. The V end lost 5 bases, the J end lost 5 bases, and 12 bases lay between the germline ends. CDR3 sequence reads: CSVLGLGTEAFF. DNA of the CDR3: TGCAGCGTTTTGGGGCTAGGAACTGAAGCTTTCTTT.

The chain is built from TRBV4-2 and TRBJ2-3, with 10 bases aligning to TRBD1. Germline CDR1 reads LGHNA; CDR2 reads YNFKEQ. Trimming at V came to 5 bases and at J to 5 bases, leaving 10 bases not matched to a gene. The CDR3 runs 16 residues. The CDR3 region has the DNA TGTGCCAGCAGCGACCGGGACAGGGGTAAGGGAGATACGCAGTATTTT. This encodes CASSDRDRGKGDTQYF.

The chain employs TRBV10-3 and TRBJ1-5, with TRBD1 identical over 7 bases. After removal of 2 bases from V and 5 bases from J, the junction contained 6 bases not matched to a gene. Germline loops: CDR1 ENHRY, CDR2 SYGVKD. CDR3 length: 15 amino acids. CDR3 nucleotides: TGTGCCATCAGTGAGCCAGGACAGGATGATCAGCCCCAGCATTTT. Translation: CAISEPGQDDQPQHF.

In its sample, this clonotype was seen many times. The V and J genes are TRBV5-1 and TRBJ2-7; tentatively, D is TRBD2 (5 bases). Deletions cut 0 bases from V and 0 bases from J, with 10 bases between. There are 15 residues in the CDR3. Germline loops: CDR1 SGHRS, CDR2 YFSETQ. This chain's CDR3 is CASSLEPGSSYEQYF. CDR3 DNA: TGCGCCAGCAGCTTGGAGCCTGGGAGCTCCTACGAGCAGTACTTC.